The 6 T cell receptor beta chains given below trace back to one sample, sequenced in a study of beta chain features in type 1 diabetes. Study conclusions and caveats: Among all four CD4+ subsets, Type 1 diabetes patients had TCRB CDR3s that were moderately but significantly shorter.

TCRB transcripts that were expressed got sequenced, as all of the isolated RNA had been reverse transcribed. Measured with immunoSEQ multiplex PCR; TCRdb has only the in-frame clones, and not every one. The sample consists of hundreds of thousands of clones, about an eighth of them appearing once. For these TCRs, the target antigens are not known. Sequencing was carried out using naive CD4+ T cells from blood. These TCRs come from a man younger than 35 with type 1 diabetes.

A few counts support this clone. The J gene is TRBJ1-2, the V gene TRBV15, with D possibly being TRBD1 (5 bases). The CDR3 has 15 residues. The germline CDR1 and CDR2 sequences are LNHNV and YYDKDF (reference sequence). V lost 0 bases to trimming and J lost 2 bases, with 10 bases between them. CDR3 DNA sequence: TGTGCCACCAGCAGAGATCAAGGGACCAACTATGGCTACACCTTC. Protein sequence: CATSRDQGTNYGYTF. Full variable domain (remainder filled in from reference TRBV15 and TRBJ1-2): DAMVIQNPRYQVTQFGKPVTLSCSQTLNHNVMYWYQQKSSQAPKLLFHYYDKDFNNEADTPDNFQSRRPNTSFCFLDIRSPGLGDTAMYLCATSRDQGTNYGYTFGSGTRLTVV.

V is TRBV18 and J is TRBJ2-5; 8 nucleotides align to TRBD2. The CDR3 consists of 17 residues. CDR1 is KGHSH, CDR2 LQKENI, per germline. V shed 3 bases, J shed 1 base, and the junction held 10 bases outside the gene matches. CDR3 sequence (DNA): TGTGCCAGCTCACCTCTCCGCACTAGCGGCATCCAAGAGACCCAGTACTTC. Encoded protein: CASSPLRTSGIQETQYF.

The rearrangement uses TRBV4-1 and TRBJ2-3; tentative D call: TRBD2 (5 bases). The CDR3 sequence is 14 residues long. The germline CDR1 and CDR2 sequences are MGHRA and YSYEKL. V was clipped by 4 bases and J by 9 bases, with 17 bases between them. The CDR3 DNA sequence: TGCGCCAGCAGCCGCCTTCGGAACGAGGGCACGCAGTATTTT. It translates to CASSRLRNEGTQYF.

V gene TRBV28 combines with J gene TRBJ1-1, with unresolved D. Trimming removed 8 bases at V and 11 bases at J, with 12 bases between. Germline values: CDR1 MDHEN, CDR2 SYDVKM. The CDR3 contains 10 residues. As DNA, the CDR3 is TGTGCCAGCGGGCAACCGGGGGCTTTCTTT. Residues: CASGQPGAFF.

This clone was detected only a few times. This specimen includes other DNA sequences encoding the same CDR3. This chain joins TRBV5-1 and TRBJ2-7, with no clear D. The CDR3 covers 14 residues. Germline V lookup: CDR1 SGHRS, CDR2 YFSETQ. V lost 0 bases to trimming and J lost 1 base, with 8 bases between them. This CDR3 is CASSLGGGSYEQYF. For the CDR3, the DNA is TGCGCCAGCAGCTTGGGCGGCGGATCCTACGAGCAGTACTTC.

The rearrangement joins TRBV10-3 to TRBJ1-4, with 7 positions matching TRBD1. Per the germline V gene, CDR1 is ENHRY and CDR2 is SYGVKD. The V gene end was trimmed by 10 bases and the J gene end by 5 bases; junction bases not matched to a gene: 10. The CDR3 consists of 14 residues. The CDR3 loop reads CATTRGQINEKLFF. The CDR3 nucleotides are TGTGCCACCACTAGGGGACAGATAAATGAAAAACTGTTTTTT.